The rows below give T cell receptor beta chains drawn from one sample of a study of blood T cell repertoires in COVID-19. Sequencing was performed with immunoSEQ multiplex PCR; in TCRdb, only in-frame clones are kept and a portion is missing. The sample shows some 65,000 clones, about 86% of them seen only once. The sample comprised peripheral blood. The receptors come from a woman of 80 years or more with active COVID-19. Each CDR3 is given with its conserved first and last residue. The order of the fields is J gene, V gene, clone size, D gene, CDR3 protein, CDR3 DNA. D genes are given only for firm matches. For some rows the clone size is stated as once, few or many, or as a class when expanded; others skip it.

TRBJ1-4 TRBV5-8 - - CASSGQAHGDEKLFF TGTGCCAGCAGCGGCCAAGCGCATGGCGATGAAAAACTGTTTTTT
TRBJ1-1 TRBV5-1 - - CASTPLIGTEAFF TGCGCCAGCACTCCCTTGATCGGGACTGAAGCTTTCTTT
TRBJ2-5 TRBV2 - - CASSEVQGGTSDIPRGETQYF TGTGCCAGCAGTGAAGTACAGGGCGGAACTAGTGACATTCCTCGGGGAGAGACCCAGTACTTC
TRBJ2-3 TRBV24-1 - - CATSDSASLAYTQYF TGTGCCACCAGTGATTCAGCCTCACTAGCTTATACGCAGTATTTT
TRBJ1-1 TRBV28 - TRBD1 CASSPRDRNTEAFF TGTGCCAGCAGTCCCAGGGACAGAAACACTGAAGCTTTCTTT
TRBJ2-2 TRBV5-4 - TRBD2 CASSSRRGGSGNTGELFF TGTGCCAGCAGCTCCAGACGCGGGGGTAGCGGCAACACCGGGGAGCTGTTTTTT
TRBJ2-7 TRBV5-4 - TRBD2 CASTSRGGADEQYF TGTGCCAGCACCAGTCGCGGGGGGGCTGACGAGCAGTACTTC
TRBJ2-5 TRBV6-2/TRBV6-3 - - CASSLSLAQETQYF TGTGCCAGCAGTCTATCCTTAGCCCAAGAGACCCAGTACTTC
TRBJ1-4 TRBV19 - - CASSGVGATNEKLFF TGTGCCAGTAGCGGTGTAGGGGCAACTAATGAAAAACTGTTTTTT
TRBJ2-7 TRBV28 - - CASSLRGYEQYF TGTGCCAGCAGTTTAAGGGGGTACGAGCAGTACTTC
TRBJ2-1 TRBV7-9 - - CASSAGRSSYNEQFF TGTGCCAGCAGCGCGGGCCGTTCCTCCTACAATGAGCAGTTCTTC
TRBJ2-2 TRBV7-2 - TRBD2 CASSPGLAGVVTGELFF TGTGCCAGCAGCCCGGGACTAGCGGGGGTAGTCACCGGGGAGCTGTTTTTT
TRBJ1-6 TRBV11-2 - - CASSLAQGHSYNSPLHF TGTGCCAGCAGCTTAGCGCAGGGCCACTCCTATAATTCACCCCTCCACTTT
TRBJ1-1 TRBV4-3 once - CASSQWTVSTEAFF TGCGCCAGCAGCCAATGGACAGTGAGCACTGAAGCTTTCTTT
TRBJ2-1 TRBV10-1 - - CASSESHNNEQFF TGCGCCAGCAGTGAGTCCCACAACAATGAGCAGTTCTTC
TRBJ2-1 TRBV7-9 - - CASSNPLNRDSYNEQFF TGTGCCAGCAGCAACCCGTTGAACAGAGACTCCTACAATGAGCAGTTCTTC
TRBJ2-5 TRBV5-1 - TRBD2 CASSLDLAGGPETQYF TGCGCCAGCAGCTTGGATCTAGCGGGGGGGCCGGAGACCCAGTACTTC
TRBJ2-5 TRBV19 - - CASSRTIQETQYF TGTGCCAGTAGTAGGACTATTCAAGAGACCCAGTACTTC
TRBJ1-6 TRBV6-6 - - CASSYSGRVYNSPLHF TGTGCCAGCAGTTACTCGGGGAGGGTCTATAATTCACCCCTCCACTTT
TRBJ2-7 TRBV5-4 - - CASSEPGQPYEQYF TGTGCCAGCAGCGAACCGGGACAACCCTACGAGCAGTACTTC
TRBJ1-4 TRBV6-6 - - CASSSRQNTNEKLFF TGTGCCAGCAGTTCCCGACAGAATACTAATGAAAAACTGTTTTTT
TRBJ2-3 TRBV3-1/TRBV3-2 - TRBD2 CASSPGGVDTQYF TGTGCCAGCAGCCCCGGGGGGGTAGATACGCAGTATTTT
TRBJ2-2 TRBV18 - - CASSPPTWHTGELFF TGTGCCAGCTCACCACCGACTTGGCACACCGGGGAGCTGTTTTTT
TRBJ2-5 TRBV29-1 - TRBD1 CSVTYRGQETQYF TGCAGCGTTACCTACAGGGGGCAGGAGACCCAGTACTTC
TRBJ2-7 TRBV11-3 few TRBD2 CASSPGGHENYEQYF TGTGCCAGCAGCCCGGGGGGGCACGAGAACTACGAGCAGTACTTC
TRBJ2-3 TRBV20-1 - TRBD2 CSASRTSGGAPYTDTQYF TGCAGTGCTAGTCGGACTAGCGGGGGGGCCCCCTACACAGATACGCAGTATTTT
TRBJ2-5 TRBV7-2 - TRBD2 CASSLEPLAGESKTQYF TGTGCCAGCAGCTTAGAGCCACTAGCGGGGGAATCTAAGACCCAGTACTTC
TRBJ1-1 TRBV7-9 - - CASSTTANTEAFF TGTGCCAGCAGCACGACAGCGAACACTGAAGCTTTCTTT
TRBJ2-6 TRBV5-1 - - CASSLSGSPGANVLTF TGCGCCAGCAGCTTGAGTGGCTCGCCCGGGGCCAACGTCCTGACTTTC
TRBJ2-5 TRBV30 once TRBD2 CAWQTSGGEETQYF TGTGCCTGGCAGACTAGCGGGGGGGAGGAGACCCAGTACTTC
TRBJ2-1 TRBV6-6 - - CASTIRGTYNEQFF TGTGCCAGCACCATCAGGGGTACCTACAATGAGCAGTTCTTC
TRBJ2-7 TRBV7-2 - - CASSLGSGPYEQYF TGTGCCAGCAGCCTTGGCAGCGGGCCCTACGAGCAGTACTTC
TRBJ1-4 TRBV18 - - CASSPPPGRGVEKLFF TGTGCCAGCTCACCGCCCCCGGGACGGGGGGTTGAAAAACTGTTTTTT
TRBJ2-7 TRBV6-2/TRBV6-3 - - CASSYPNYEQYF TGTGCCAGCAGTTACCCCAATTACGAGCAGTACTTC
TRBJ2-3 TRBV5-1 few TRBD2 CASSLLAGSGDTQYF TGCGCCAGCAGCTTATTAGCGGGGAGCGGAGATACGCAGTATTTT
TRBJ2-3 TRBV7-8 - TRBD2 CASSLDSVAGVLYTQYF TGTGCCAGCAGCTTAGATTCGGTCGCGGGGGTTCTGTATACGCAGTATTTT
TRBJ2-3 TRBV7-2 - - CASSFWGTNTDTQYF TGTGCCAGCAGCTTCTGGGGCACTAACACAGATACGCAGTATTTT
TRBJ2-3 TRBV9 - TRBD2 CASSLRLAGGKAADTQYF TGTGCCAGCAGCCTAAGACTAGCGGGGGGGAAGGCCGCAGATACGCAGTATTTT